This passage covers 7 T cell receptor beta chains from one sample sequenced in a study of long-term antiretroviral therapy in people with HIV. Investigators performed immunoSEQ version v3.0 at survey level. The assay was immunoSEQ multiplex PCR, and TCRdb's table has in-frame clones only and misses some. The repertoire consists of roughly 24,000 clones, with approximately 90% occurring once and the leading ten covering 6% to 8.5%. Sequenced here: unsorted PBMCs, sampled 1.8 years before starting antiretroviral therapy. The receptors were sampled from a woman between 25 and 40 years old with HIV.

In this sample, this clone turned up once. The chain combines TRBV7-6 with TRBJ2-1, with TRBD1 matching over 11 bases. CDR3 size: 14 residues. The junction had 7 bases not matched to a gene; V was cut back by 5 bases and J by 10 bases. Germline V gene data show CDR1 as SGHVS and CDR2 as FNYEAQ. CDR3 sequence: CASSPGQGAIEQFF. CDR3 DNA sequence: TGTGCCAGCAGCCCCGGACAGGGGGCGATCGAGCAGTTCTTC.

This sequence joins TRBV7-9 and TRBJ1-2, with D hard to call. Germline V lookup: CDR1 SEHNR, CDR2 FQNEAQ (reference sequence). V shed 1 base and J shed 3 bases, with 15 bases lying between them. This CDR3 spans 16 amino acids. In DNA form, the CDR3 reads TGTGCCAGCAGCTTAGAGGGAGGAGGCAACTACTATGGCTACACCTTC. It yields the protein CASSLEGGGNYYGYTF.

CDR3 bases: TGTGCCAGCAGCGGTCTGGCCAAAAACATTCAGTACTTC. Translation gives CASSGLAKNIQYF. V gene TRBV9 combines with J gene TRBJ2-4; D is uncertain. This CDR3 has 13 amino acids. V was clipped by 3 bases and J by 1 base, with 5 bases between them. Per the germline V gene, CDR1 is SGDLS and CDR2 is YYNGEE.

V is TRBV6-6 and J is TRBJ1-1; possible D gene TRBD1, 5 bases. The CDR3 runs 14 residues. CDR1 is MNHNY and CDR2 is SVGAGI in the germline V gene (reference sequence). Trimming removed 2 bases at V and 8 bases at J, with 15 bases between. For the CDR3, the DNA is TGTGCCAGCAGTTACGCCCTCCGGGACGGGGAAGCTTTCTTT. This codes for CASSYALRDGEAFF.

The V and J genes are TRBV11-2 and TRBJ2-2; D not certain. The CDR3 has 15 residues. V dropped 3 bases and J dropped 4 bases, with 12 bases sitting between them. The germline V gene encodes CDR1 SGHAT and CDR2 FQNNGV. The CDR3, as DNA: TGTGCCAGCAGCTTGGGCCCAACTTTCACCGGGGAGCTGTTTTTT. Translation gives CASSLGPTFTGELFF. The variable domain in full, with the rest retrieved from reference TRBV11-2 and TRBJ2-2, is EAGVAQSPRYKIIEKRQSVAFWCNPISGHATLYWYQQILGQGPKLLIQFQNNGVVDDSQLPKDRFSAERLKGVDSTLKIQPAKLEDSAVYLCASSLGPTFTGELFFGEGSRLTVL.

This chain connects TRBV18 to TRBJ1-5; weak D call: TRBD1 (6 bases). The germline V gene encodes CDR1 KGHSH and CDR2 LQKENI. The CDR3 length is 16 residues. Trimming removed 7 bases from V and 0 bases from J, with 16 bases in between. DNA for the CDR3: TGTGCCAGCTGTGCCCGGACAGCTCATAGCAATCAGCCCCAGCATTTT. Residues: CASCARTAHSNQPQHF. The whole variable domain, remainder taken from reference TRBV18 and TRBJ1-5, is NAGVMQNPRHLVRRRGQEARLRCSPMKGHSHVYWYRQLPEEGLKFMVYLQKENIIDESGMPKERFSAEFPKEGPSILRIQQVVRGDSAAYFCASCARTAHSNQPQHFGDGTRLSIL.

This clone showed up just once. This chain connects TRBV4-2 to TRBJ2-3; a weak D match, TRBD2 (5 bases). The CDR3 contains 14 residues. Germline-derived CDR1 and CDR2 are LGHNA and YNFKEQ. Trimming removed 2 bases from V and 1 base from J, with 7 bases in between. The CDR3 protein is CASSQNSGTDTQYF. Here the CDR3 DNA reads TGTGCCAGCAGCCAAAATAGCGGCACAGATACGCAGTATTTT.